This record looks at one TCR beta chain sequence and its context. The antigen it binds to is not known. Per-base qualities were not stored, and no clone one base away is much larger. CDR1 and CDR2 (MNHNS, SASEGT) derive from the germline V gene. Relative to germline, V is missing 1 base and J is missing 6 bases, with 5 bases of the junction outside any gene match. From the cysteine up to the phenylalanine, the CDR3 has a length of 14 residues. The read is trimmed to its CDR3 DNA, 42 bases read in frame from base 1. Libraries were made using the immunoSEQ multiplex PCR assay. For the multiplex PCR, a mixture combining 60 forward primers for TCR Vbeta segments and 13 reverse primers for TCR Jbeta segments was used. Amplification of the CDR3 region of rearranged TCR beta genes was performed with a multiplex PCR assay on genomic DNA. On the Illumina HiSeq System, the amplified TCR beta libraries were sequenced as 87-base-pair reads. In the authors' own workflow: A later analysis counted about 80 million unique TCR beta chains across the 640 or so repertoires, and some 11 million of these chains were shared by at least two donors. A nearest-neighbor algorithm error-corrected the raw reads and collapsed the reads into unique sequences, merging closely related sequences to remove PCR and sequencing errors. To assign V, D and J gene segments, CDR3 sequences were aligned to IMGT reference sequences. For a sequence to be retained, a match of at least six nucleotides to both a V gene segment and a J gene segment was required. A rearrangement was called productive if the CDR3 had no stop codons and remained in frame with V and J, and every other rearrangement was called non-productive. CDR3 was defined by IMGT convention, running from the second conserved V-encoded cysteine to the conserved J-encoded phenylalanine. In an earlier analysis of 587 of the donors, sequences lacking an unambiguous match to a single V gene segment were excluded. An earlier analysis of 500 to 700 of the donors classified V segments as functional when productive rearrangements were above 56.7% and as segregating when the standard deviation between donors was above 5%. A statistical classification framework was built for diagnosing cytomegalovirus status from the catalog of TCR beta chain sequences. A later analysis assigned V and J genes by comparing TCR nucleotide sequences with IMGT/GENE-DB human TR gene sequences. The TCRdist pipeline was used in a later analysis to assign CDR3 sequences and most-parsimonious VDJ recombination scenarios. In a later analysis, each TCR beta chain was defined by its CDR3 amino acid sequence together with its V-gene family, and reads lacking a unique V-gene family were excluded. To address suspected cross-contamination and a sequencing artifact, a later analysis removed around 600 highly shared, low-generation-probability nucleotide sequences. In a later analysis, a clonal expansion index was calculated for each public chain from normalized within-repertoire ranks of inferred template counts. In a later analysis, generation probabilities were computed using a VDJ recombination model fitted to out-of-frame rearrangements, and the results were checked against IGoR. In a later analysis, hypergeometric tests were used to score TCR-TCR, TCR-HLA and TCR-CMV co-occurrence, with a repertoire-size bias correction applied to TCR pairs. False discovery rates were estimated in a later analysis by permuting HLA or CMV assignments 20 times. In a later analysis, co-occurring TCRs were grouped using DBSCAN, and TCRdist sequence similarity was added for clustering within HLA-allele-positive subsets. Co-occurrence clustering excluded repertoires with fewer than 30,000 or more than 120,000 public chains, plus five with anomalous nucleotide sharing. The source is immuneACCESS, and TCRdb retained only in-frame sequences with V and J called. Part of the clones is not carried over; for the studies checked, unresolved V genes explain less than half of this, and the remainder is unexplained. V and J calls and clone size are as listed in that table; D and trimming were resolved from the DNA. The table for this sample lists 65,000 to 95,000 clones; about four fifths of them were counted only once. 4.5% to 7% of the sample belongs to the ten largest clones.

The data derive from a study of cytomegalovirus exposure and HLA in healthy donors (dated by TCRdb to 2017 to 2019). About the investigation overall: According to an earlier analysis of 550 to 750 of the donors, 200 million or so T cells yielded 100 million or so unique TCR beta sequences and roughly 280 Gb of sequence data. Approximately 300 gigabases of sequencing data and 70 million to 95 million unique TCR sequences made up an early release that covered under 750 HLA-typed donors. Of the roughly 410 genotyped donors, approximately 81% were placed in the genetic ancestry cluster associated with self-reported Caucasian donors. The study aimed to test whether signatures of past pathogen exposure could be identified by cataloging public T cell receptors. The study used immunosequencing to profile the T cell repertoires of several hundred subjects and linked those repertoires to cytomegalovirus serostatus. A separate validation cohort of roughly 110 different subjects was used in addition to the roughly 700-subject first cohort. High-throughput TCR immunosequencing, statistical association of individual TCRs with disease status, and machine learning were combined to predict cytomegalovirus infection status. In a later analysis, previously published TCR beta repertoires from 600 to 850 donors were re-analyzed and high-resolution HLA genotyping was added so that TCR occurrence patterns could be studied. Rather than drawing on any new phenotypic data, the later analysis identified candidate immune exposures from TCR beta sequences and the way those sequences occurred across donors. An earlier analysis of approximately 640 of the donors applied high-throughput TCR beta sequencing to assess whether each TCR beta V gene segment acted as functional or pseudogenic. Donor age, sex, ethnicity and CMV serostatus were compiled together with the repertoire data. A later genetic analysis used genome-wide SNP genotypes for about 65% of the 666 donors, treating that subset as a discovery cohort. Every discovery cohort repertoire had been produced on one sequencing platform. Class I and class II HLA loci were covered by the typing at four-digit resolution. The number of donors typed differed by locus, with roughly 620-630 for A, B, C, DRB1 and DQB1, roughly 550 for DQA1, some 570 for DPA1, and under 490 for DPB1. Four or five DR-DQ haplotypes were handled as single units for association and clustering because linkage in the cohort was strong. Among 350 to 400 genotyped donors of the cohort, an average of around 240,000 unique TCR beta nucleotide sequences were sequenced per donor, 15% to 20% of them non-productive. Results and caveats for the whole study, not just this receptor: Some IMGT-functional V segments, including TRBV6-2 and TRBV6-3, could not be told apart with the 87-base-pair reads, so those segments were excluded. In an earlier analysis of 587 of the donors, most TCR beta V segments appeared in productive rearrangements about 87% or about 30% of the time, broadly matching IMGT annotations. The only immune exposure information available for the cohort was CMV serostatus. In vitro tests confirmed that a few of the cytomegalovirus-associated TCR beta chains recognize cytomegalovirus antigens. Because HLA typing was missing for some donors at each locus, association tests included only the typed subset. Compared with the approximately 670-donor mean, donors in an Asian-associated ancestry cluster had fewer N-insertions in productive TCRs, according to a later genetic analysis. The presence/absence analyses assumed that sequencing depth was roughly uniform across donors, and that assumption may not be true. The study gave a list of roughly 150 TCR beta chains associated with cytomegalovirus. A later analysis reported that several top co-occurrence clusters appeared linked to parvovirus B19, influenza, CMV and Epstein-Barr virus. A later analysis found that HLA-associated TCR beta chains were more clonally expanded and had lower generation probabilities than equally common non-associated chains. A later analysis found that most CMV-associated TCR beta chains appeared HLA-restricted, with HLA associations seemingly driven largely by CMV exposure. The authors suggested that the approach could potentially be extended to other disease states and immunological phenotypes. Linkage disequilibrium might explain the correlated functional status among segregating V segments, but an unknown experimental factor could not be excluded. Across donors, most TCR sequences were observed very rarely, whereas some public TCRs were present in many individuals. A cluster of highly shared sequence variants was judged likely to represent a technical artifact of the sequencing pipeline. In this cohort, only TCR beta chains were sequenced, and detectable features were limited by the absence of alpha or paired-chain data. A further reported finding was that TCR beta sequences accurately predicted the HLA-A and HLA-B alleles for most subjects in the first cohort. Cytomegalovirus status was reported to be diagnosed by the classifier with high specificity and sensitivity in both the original and validation cohorts. V-gene and J-gene trimming of TCR beta chains was associated with a missense DCLRE1C variant in a later genetic analysis, and the association was replicated in an independent cohort. In a later analysis, TCR association rates were found to vary across HLA loci, with the most associated TCRs seen for DRB1 alleles and the fewest for HLA-C alleles. Strong co-occurrence of HLA alleles, especially DR and DQ, made assigning TCR associations to individual alleles difficult. Specific HLA alleles were associated with 16,951 TCR beta sequences at a false discovery rate of 0.05 in a later analysis. Because counts were too low, roughly 18 rarely observed V segments, including chromosome 9 orphons, were left out of the earlier analysis of over 550 of the donors.

The cohort comprised fewer than 700 healthy bone marrow donors. All cohort members were sampled while nominally healthy, although unrecorded immune exposures were likely present. The donor was CMV seropositive and belonged to the group of 250 to 300 seropositive cohort members. Each donor provided a peripheral blood sample, and peripheral blood mononuclear cells were used for TCR beta sequencing. The Qiagen DNeasy Blood Extraction Kit was used to extract genomic DNA from the blood cell samples. The rearrangement combines TRBV6-1 with TRBJ1-2; 7 bases in between match TRBD1. The source is a male donor in good health and CMV-seropositive. Sequencing used PBMCs. The sequence in DNA is TGTGCCAGCAGTGAAGACAGGGGATATGATGGCTACACCTTC. It is translated as CASSEDRGYDGYTF.